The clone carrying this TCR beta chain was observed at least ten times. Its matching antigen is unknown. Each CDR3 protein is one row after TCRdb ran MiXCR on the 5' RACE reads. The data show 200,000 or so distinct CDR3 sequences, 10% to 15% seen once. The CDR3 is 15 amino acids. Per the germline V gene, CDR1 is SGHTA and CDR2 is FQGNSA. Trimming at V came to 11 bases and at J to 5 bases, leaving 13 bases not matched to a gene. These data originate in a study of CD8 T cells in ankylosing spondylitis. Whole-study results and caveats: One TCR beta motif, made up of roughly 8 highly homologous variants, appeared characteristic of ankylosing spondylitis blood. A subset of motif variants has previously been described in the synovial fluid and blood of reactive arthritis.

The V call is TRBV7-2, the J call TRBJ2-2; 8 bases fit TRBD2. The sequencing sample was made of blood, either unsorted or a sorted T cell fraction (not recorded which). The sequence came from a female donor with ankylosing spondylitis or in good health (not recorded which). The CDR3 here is CAALRAGGRTGELFF. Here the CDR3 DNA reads TGTGCCGCACTACGGGCGGGAGGTCGGACCGGGGAGCTGTTTTTT.